The entry that follows covers one T cell receptor (beta chain) sequence. No antigen is known for it. This sample is part of a study of cytotoxic CD8 clonotypes in ibrutinib-treated CLL. Study-wide background: Following a median around twelve months of treatment, with a range of 6 to 36, response samples were taken.

The targeted sequencing depth was 1 in 200,000 to 1 in 1 million T cells. TCRdb's copy holds only in-frame clones and misses some; the assay was immunoSEQ multiplex PCR. The sample carries over 250,000 clones, around 77% recorded once. Whole-study findings and limits: There were differences in sampling times between sustained-remission and progressing patients. Among the clonotypes, public ones were uncommon and contracted or held stable on treatment.

Germline CDR1 and CDR2: SGHAT and FQDESV (reference sequence). With 6 bases clipped from V and 2 bases from J, the junction kept 8 bases outside the gene matches. There are 15 residues in the CDR3. This TCR came from a human donor with chronic lymphocytic leukemia. The chain carries TRBV11-1 and TRBJ2-5, with 8 bases fitting TRBD2. The material was PBMCs, obtained at disease progression, from a patient treated with ibrutinib. In nucleotides, the CDR3 is TGTGCCAGCAGAGCGGGGACTAGAGAACAAGAGACCCAGTACTTC. Its protein is CASRAGTREQETQYF.